These 22 T cell receptor beta chains were sequenced from one sample in a study of shared clonotypes between healthy human individuals. TCRdb keeps only in-frame clones here, not all; method: immunoSEQ multiplex PCR. The table includes some 1.5 million clones, over 95% detected once. The sequenced sample was naive CD4+ T cells sorted from blood. Subset: CD45RA+ positively selected. These receptors came from a man younger than 45 in good health.

For the CDR3, the DNA is TGTGCCAGCAGCTTAGGAGGAAAGACCCGGACGGTAGGATATGGCTACACCTTC. Amino acids: CASSLGGKTRTVGYGYTF. This chain links TRBV7-2 with TRBJ1-2, with D uncertain. Germline CDR1 reads SGHTA; CDR2 reads FQGNSA. The CDR3 contains 18 residues. The germline V and J ends were trimmed by 1 base and 5 bases, with 23 bases remaining between them. The variable domain in full, completed from reference TRBV7-2 and TRBJ1-2, reads GAGVSQSPSNKVTEKGKDVELRCDPISGHTALYWYRQSLGQGLEFLIYFQGNSAPDKSGLPSDRFSAERTGGSVSTLTIQRTQQEDSAVYLCASSLGGKTRTVGYGYTFGSGTRLTVV.

The V gene is TRBV9, the J gene TRBJ2-7, with 7 bases aligning to TRBD1. The V gene end was trimmed by 3 bases and the J gene end by 6 bases; junction bases not matched to a gene: 6. Germline CDR1 and CDR2: SGDLS and YYNGEE. The length of the CDR3 is 13 residues. CDR3: CASSEVQGSEQYF. Written as DNA, the CDR3 is TGTGCCAGCAGCGAGGTACAGGGGTCCGAGCAGTACTTC.

V and J are TRBV28 and TRBJ2-7; D possibly matches TRBD1 or TRBD2 (6 bases each). Germline V gives CDR1 MDHEN, CDR2 SYDVKM. V dropped 2 bases and J dropped 7 bases, with 24 bases sitting between them. This CDR3 spans 17 amino acids. The CDR3 spells CASSLRGAGKPAWEQYF. The CDR3 DNA reads as TGTGCCAGCAGTTTAAGGGGGGCAGGGAAACCCGCTTGGGAGCAGTACTTC.

This chain links TRBV7-6 with TRBJ1-1, with a possible D match to TRBD1 (6 bases). Trimming left V 0 bases short and J 12 bases short, with 11 bases between. Per germline, CDR1 SGHVS and CDR2 FNYEAQ. CDR3 length: 12 residues. CDR3 nucleotide sequence: TGTGCCAGCAGCTTAGCGTGGGGGCGACCTTTCTTT. As protein: CASSLAWGRPFF.

The rearrangement links TRBV5-1 to TRBJ2-2; either TRBD1 or TRBD2 may supply D (6 bases each). CDR1 and CDR2 from the germline V gene are SGHRS and YFSETQ. The CDR3 runs to 16 residues. Deletions cut 4 bases from V and 5 bases from J, with 18 bases between. For the CDR3, the DNA is TGCGCCAGCAGCCCCCCTGAAGGGGGGAGGACCGGGGAGCTGTTTTTT. Translating it yields CASSPPEGGRTGELFF.

The chain uses TRBV5-1 and TRBJ2-5, with unresolved D. With 5 bases removed from V and 2 bases from J, the gap between germline ends came to 10 bases. CDR1 and CDR2 from the germline V gene are SGHRS and YFSETQ. This CDR3 is 13 amino acids long. The CDR3 DNA reads TGCGCCAGCAGTTCAACAGTGCAAGAGACCCAGTACTTC. Its protein product is CASSSTVQETQYF.

The V call is TRBV6-5, the J call TRBJ2-7; weak D call: TRBD2 (5 bases). The CDR3 runs 16 residues. The ends were cut back, 2 bases at V and 4 bases at J, with 18 bases in the middle. Germline V lookup: CDR1 MNHEY, CDR2 SVGAGI. The CDR3 sequence: CASSYGGRSGKYEQYF. CDR3 nucleotides: TGTGCCAGCAGTTACGGAGGTCGATCGGGAAAGTACGAGCAGTACTTC.

This chain joins TRBV10-1 and TRBJ2-3; 7 bases are shared with TRBD2. Trimming at V came to 2 bases and at J to 1 base, leaving 6 bases not matched to a gene. The CDR3 consists of 16 residues. Germline assignment: CDR1 WNHNN and CDR2 SYGVQD (reference sequence). This CDR3 reads CASSEVVAGGTDTQYF. In DNA form, the CDR3 reads TGCGCCAGCAGTGAGGTCGTTGCGGGAGGCACAGATACGCAGTATTTT.

The chain's CDR3 is CASSPWTGLGANVLTF. CDR3 sequence (DNA): TGCGCCAGCAGCCCCTGGACAGGGTTAGGGGCCAACGTCCTGACTTTC. The rearrangement links TRBV5-1 to TRBJ2-6, with 8 bases fitting TRBD1. This CDR3 is 16 amino acids long. The ends lost 4 bases at V and 4 bases at J; junction bases unmatched: 7. Per germline, CDR1 SGHRS and CDR2 YFSETQ.

V gene TRBV19 combines with J gene TRBJ1-1, with no clear D. The CDR3 spans 12 residues. The germline V gene encodes CDR1 LNHDA and CDR2 SQIVND (reference sequence). V was shortened by 10 bases and J by 10 bases, with 19 bases between the two germline ends. CDR3 nucleotide sequence: TGTGCCACACGCGAATCACAACGGGGAGCTTTCTTT. Translation: CATRESQRGAFF.

Notes on this clone: The sample carries other DNA sequences with the same CDR3. The V gene is TRBV5-1, the J gene TRBJ2-1; D is uncertain. The CDR3 is 11 residues long. Germline CDR1 SGHRS, CDR2 YFSETQ. The V gene lost 1 base and the J gene lost 7 bases, with 3 bases spanning the gap. CDR3 sequence (DNA): TGCGCCAGCAGCTTGAATAATGAGCAGTTCTTC. The encoded protein is CASSLNNEQFF.

The CDR3 bases are TGTGCCAGCTCAGAAAAAGAGACCCAGTACTTC. This codes for CASSEKETQYF. This chain links TRBV18 with TRBJ2-5, with D hard to call. The V gene lost 5 bases and the J gene lost 3 bases, with 4 bases spanning the gap. The CDR3 covers 11 residues. Germline V CDR1 and CDR2: KGHSH, LQKENI.

This chain connects TRBV10-1 to TRBJ1-1, with D tentatively TRBD1 (5 bases). V gave up 6 bases and J gave up 1 base, with 15 bases separating them. This CDR3 comprises 15 residues. Germline CDR1 reads WNHNN; CDR2 reads SYGVQD (reference sequence). CDR3 sequence (DNA): TGCGCCAGCAGCCCGGCCGGGACGGCGAACACTGAAGCTTTCTTT. Its protein is CASSPAGTANTEAFF.

The chain employs TRBV4-1 and TRBJ2-7, with D perhaps given as TRBD1 or TRBD2 (5 bases each). The V end was cut by 1 base, the J end by 2 bases, with 15 bases between. The germline gives CDR1 MGHRA, CDR2 YSYEKL. The CDR3 contains 16 residues. The CDR3 nucleotides are TGCGCCAGCAGCCAAGGGGGCCTAGCAGTCGCCTACGAGCAGTACTTC. This encodes CASSQGGLAVAYEQYF.

The chain joins TRBV5-8 to TRBJ1-4, with no clear D. V lost 3 bases to trimming and J lost 4 bases, with 16 bases between them. CDR1 is SGHTS, CDR2 YDEGEE, per germline. The CDR3 covers 16 residues. The CDR3 nucleotides read TGTGCCAGCAGCTCCGTACGTGGGAGGTTTAATGAAAAACTGTTTTTT. The encoded protein is CASSSVRGRFNEKLFF.

The chain uses TRBV19 and TRBJ2-1, with D unclear. V was cut by 5 bases and J by 8 bases, with 10 bases left in between. This CDR3 contains 12 residues. Germline values: CDR1 LNHDA, CDR2 SQIVND (reference sequence). CDR3 protein: CASSLTWDEQFF. For the CDR3, the DNA is TGTGCCAGTAGTCTGACTTGGGATGAGCAGTTCTTC. Using reference TRBV19 and TRBJ2-1 for the parts outside the CDR3, the full variable domain is DGGITQSPKYLFRKEGQNVTLSCEQNLNHDAMYWYRQDPGQGLRLIYYSQIVNDFQKGDIAEGYSVSREKKESFPLTVTSAQKNPTAFYLCASSLTWDEQFFGPGTRLTVL.

The chain joins TRBV9 to TRBJ2-6; 7 positions match TRBD1. The germline V gene encodes CDR1 SGDLS and CDR2 YYNGEE. With V trimmed by 4 bases and J by 4 bases, 8 bases remained unmatched. This CDR3 region has 16 residues. CDR3 bases: TGTGCCAGCAGCATAAACAGGGGCTCCGGGGCCAACGTCCTGACTTTC. Translated: CASSINRGSGANVLTF.

This sequence joins TRBV9 and TRBJ2-2; 7 nucleotides match TRBD1. Looked up from germline, CDR1 is SGDLS and CDR2 is YYNGEE. With 7 bases clipped from V and 8 bases from J, the junction kept 5 bases outside the gene matches. The CDR3 extends over 12 amino acids. As DNA, the CDR3 is TGTGCCAGCGACAGGGTTGGGGGGGAGCTGTTTTTT. Amino acids: CASDRVGGELFF. The complete variable domain, with remaining parts taken from reference TRBV9 and TRBJ2-2, reads DSGVTQTPKHLITATGQRVTLRCSPRSGDLSVYWYQQSLDQGLQFLIQYYNGEERAKGNILERFSAQQFPDLHSELNLSSLELGDSALYFCASDRVGGELFFGEGSRLTVL.

This chain joins TRBV2 and TRBJ1-5; possible D gene TRBD1, 5 bases. V lost 6 bases, J lost 4 bases, and 13 bases lay in between. CDR1 SNHLY and CDR2 FYNNEI come from the germline V gene. The CDR3 is made up of 14 amino acids. DNA for the CDR3: TGTGCCAGCAGGATTGAGGCAGGGAATCAGCCCCAGCATTTT. Translation: CASRIEAGNQPQHF.

The count of this clone is one. The CDR3 sequence is CASSLRLDEETQYF. CDR3 nucleotide sequence: TGTGCCAGCAGCTTACGACTAGATGAAGAGACCCAGTACTTC. The rearrangement uses TRBV11-2 and TRBJ2-5; D possibly corresponds to TRBD2 (6 bases). In germline, CDR1 is SGHAT, CDR2 FQNNGV. V gave up 2 bases and J gave up 3 bases, with 10 bases separating them. The CDR3 covers 14 residues.

The chain recombines TRBV7-9 with TRBJ2-7, with TRBD2 identical over 8 bases. Germline V lookup: CDR1 SEHNR, CDR2 FQNEAQ (reference sequence). Trimming cost V 0 bases and J 6 bases; bases outside gene matches: 4. This CDR3 is 14 amino acids long. The chain's CDR3 is CASSLASGSAEQYF. The CDR3, as DNA: TGTGCCAGCAGCTTAGCCAGCGGGAGCGCCGAGCAGTACTTC. The full variable domain, with the rest looked up from reference TRBV7-9 and TRBJ2-7, is DTGVSQNPRHKITKRGQNVTFRCDPISEHNRLYWYRQTLGQGPEFLTYFQNEAQLEKSRLLSDRFSAERPKGSFSTLEIQRTEQGDSAMYLCASSLASGSAEQYFGPGTRLTVT.

This clone is a singleton in its sample. This sequence joins TRBV4-3 and TRBJ1-5; no reliable D call. Germline loops: CDR1 LGHNA, CDR2 YSLEER. V was cut by 0 bases and J by 7 bases, with 10 bases left in between. The CDR3 runs 14 residues. CDR3 in DNA: TGCGCCAGCAGCCAAGAATTCGTCGGGCAGCCCCAGCATTTT. Encoded protein: CASSQEFVGQPQHF.